This T cell receptor (beta chain) was recorded in a study of T cell responses to AZD1222 COVID-19 vaccine. Study summary: Combined were second doses at about 4 or about 12 weeks. Findings and limits, study-wide: Possibly, clonal diversity was underestimated; donors were largely white British and included more females. Among spike-specific TCRs, nearly half reportedly target unmutated variant regions. The CD4 TCRs associated with vaccination extended across spike and predominated at 160-218 and 743-854.

This clone was recorded a few times. Its target is not known. This CDR3 has 13 residues. The germline V gene encodes CDR1 GTSNPN and CDR2 SVGIG (reference sequence). V trimming: 5 bases; J trimming: 0 bases; junction bases outside the gene matches: 3. Sequencing was performed with immunoSEQ multiplex PCR; in TCRdb, only in-frame clones are kept and a portion is missing. Of over 65,000 clones listed, 90% were seen once; the top ten hold 5.7%. Sequenced here: peripheral blood, sampled on day 0 of AZD1222 vaccination. The chain combines TRBV30 with TRBJ1-1; 7 positions match TRBD1. This clonotype was obtained from an adult in good health. The CDR3 region is CAWRTGLNTEAFF. CDR3 bases: TGTGCCTGGCGGACAGGTCTGAACACTGAAGCTTTCTTT.